Shown below are 18 T cell receptor beta chains from a single sample sequenced in a study of shared clonotypes between healthy human individuals. Some clones are missing from TCRdb's copy, which holds only in-frame ones; the method was immunoSEQ multiplex PCR. The sample includes 2 million to 2.5 million clones, 95% of them seen just once. The sample was naive CD4+ T cells sorted from blood. The sample's subset: CD45RA+ positively selected. Receptor source: a man younger than 35 in good health.

The genes are TRBV10-2 and TRBJ1-5; tentatively, D is TRBD1 (6 bases). The germline CDR1 and CDR2 sequences are WSHSY and SAAADI. This CDR3 contains 13 residues. The V end lost 10 bases, the J end lost 3 bases, and 13 bases lay between the germline ends. CDR3 sequence (DNA): TGCGCCACCATGGACAGCCTCAATCAGCCCCAGCATTTT. Amino acid sequence: CATMDSLNQPQHF.

V and J are TRBV18 and TRBJ1-2, with 7 bases lining up with TRBD1. The CDR3 spans 17 residues. The V gene end was trimmed by 3 bases and the J gene end by 2 bases; junction bases not matched to a gene: 12. Germline V CDR1 and CDR2: KGHSH, LQKENI. The CDR3 protein is CASSPQTGTAANYGYTF. The CDR3 DNA sequence: TGTGCCAGCTCACCTCAGACCGGGACAGCCGCGAACTATGGCTACACCTTC.

This chain connects TRBV9 to TRBJ2-3; 7 nucleotides line up with TRBD2. Trimming at V came to 4 bases and at J to 0 bases, leaving 8 bases not matched to a gene. Per the germline V gene, CDR1 is SGDLS and CDR2 is YYNGEE. The CDR3 is made up of 16 amino acids. CDR3 DNA sequence: TGTGCCAGCAGCCCCCGGGGGGTTGGTAGCACAGATACGCAGTATTTT. Protein product: CASSPRGVGSTDTQYF.

The chain carries TRBV27 and TRBJ2-2; perhaps TRBD2 as D (5 bases). The V end lost 4 bases, the J end lost 8 bases, and 14 bases lay between the germline ends. Germline V gene lookup returns CDR1 MNHEY and CDR2 SMNVEV (reference sequence). The CDR3 spans 14 residues. The DNA of the CDR3 is TGTGCCAGCAGTTCGGACTGGAGCGCTGGGGAGCTGTTTTTT. This encodes CASSSDWSAGELFF.

This chain joins TRBV5-1 and TRBJ2-1; TRBD1 matches at 10 bases. The CDR3 extends over 14 amino acids. V was pared by 4 bases and J by 7 bases, with 5 bases of the junction left unmatched. Germline CDR1 and CDR2: SGHRS and YFSETQ. Written as DNA, the CDR3 is TGCGCCAGCAGCACCCGACAGGGGGCGAATGAGCAGTTCTTC. It yields the protein CASSTRQGANEQFF.

This rearrangement joins TRBV5-1 to TRBJ2-4; perhaps D is TRBD1 or TRBD2 (6 bases each). V shed 0 bases and J shed 4 bases, with 14 bases lying between them. Germline V CDR1 and CDR2: SGHRS, YFSETQ. This CDR3 is built from 16 residues. The CDR3 is CASSLEGGGLKNIQYF. CDR3 coding DNA: TGCGCCAGCAGCTTGGAGGGGGGAGGCCTTAAAAACATTCAGTACTTC.

The V gene is TRBV7-9, the J gene TRBJ1-2; 9 nucleotides line up with TRBD1. The germline CDR1 and CDR2 sequences are SEHNR and FQNEAQ (reference sequence). J was trimmed by 4 bases and V by 7 bases; bases with no gene match: 7. This CDR3 comprises 14 residues. The CDR3, as DNA: TGTGCCAGCACCGAGGGACAGGGCACCTATGGCTACACCTTC. This codes for CASTEGQGTYGYTF.

The gene calls are TRBV19 and TRBJ2-5; the D is unclear. This CDR3 has 14 residues. V lost 4 bases to trimming and J lost 2 bases, with 11 bases between them. Germline CDR1 and CDR2: LNHDA and SQIVND (reference sequence). CDR3: CASSTTALQETQYF. The CDR3 bases are TGTGCCAGTAGTACTACCGCGTTACAAGAGACCCAGTACTTC.

J is TRBJ1-4 and V is TRBV28; TRBD1 agrees at 8 bases. CDR3 size: 17 residues. Germline CDR1 is MDHEN and CDR2 is SYDVKM. Trimming took 1 base from V and 7 from J; bases not matched to a gene: 11. The CDR3, as DNA: TGTGCCAGCAGTTTATCAGGGGGCGCGGGTAGGAGTGAAAAACTGTTTTTT. It codes for CASSLSGGAGRSEKLFF.

The chain has TRBV6-4 and TRBJ1-1, with 9 bases that match TRBD1. CDR3 size: 13 residues. The germline V gene has CDR1 MRHNA and CDR2 SNTAGT. V lost 3 bases and J lost 11; bases outside the gene matches: 7. CDR3 bases: TGTGCCAGCAGTGAGGAAACAGGGGGCCAGGCTTTCTTT. It encodes CASSEETGGQAFF.

This chain links TRBV11-2 with TRBJ2-2; 7 nucleotides align to TRBD1. Unmatched junction bases numbered 8, after V lost 5 bases and J lost 5 bases. CDR3 length equals 15 residues. Germline V gives CDR1 SGHAT, CDR2 FQNNGV. CDR3 region: CASSRQIQGTGELFF. The CDR3 coding sequence is TGTGCCAGCAGCCGCCAGATACAGGGGACCGGGGAGCTGTTTTTT.

The genes are TRBV15 and TRBJ2-7; 9 bases fit TRBD1. The CDR3 length is 15 residues. V was pared by 1 base and J by 6 bases, with 7 bases of the junction left unmatched. Germline V lookup: CDR1 LNHNV, CDR2 YYDKDF (reference sequence). The CDR3 nucleotides read TGTGCCACCAGCAGAGTAATGGGACAGGGTGGCGAGCAGTACTTC. Encoded protein: CATSRVMGQGGEQYF.

V usage is TRBV15 and J usage is TRBJ1-5; D remains unclear. The V and J ends lost 8 bases and 2 bases respectively, with 16 bases between them. There are 15 residues in the CDR3. CDR1 is LNHNV and CDR2 is YYDKDF in the germline V gene (reference sequence). CDR3 sequence: CATAGMDGGNQPQHF. The CDR3 DNA reads as TGTGCCACCGCGGGAATGGACGGGGGCAATCAGCCCCAGCATTTT.

The rearrangement uses TRBV6-1 and TRBJ2-7; D is ambiguous. This CDR3 has 14 amino acids. Germline CDR1 reads MNHNS; CDR2 reads SASEGT. V was cut by 6 bases and J by 0 bases, with 12 bases left in between. CDR3 protein: CASRAPLGSYEQYF. In DNA form, the CDR3 reads TGTGCCAGCAGGGCGCCCTTGGGCTCCTACGAGCAGTACTTC.

The chain has TRBV25-1 and TRBJ1-1, with D perhaps TRBD1 (5 bases). V was trimmed by 1 base and J by 7 bases, leaving 16 bases between them. Germline loops: CDR1 MGHDK, CDR2 SYGVNS. There are 15 residues in the CDR3. CDR3 sequence: CASSESVSGGGEAFF. CDR3 bases: TGTGCCAGCAGTGAATCGGTATCCGGGGGAGGTGAAGCTTTCTTT.

The chain joins TRBV12-5 to TRBJ1-1; no firm D call. V lost 2 bases and J 4 bases, leaving 17 bases between the germline ends. The CDR3 runs 16 residues. Germline-derived CDR1 and CDR2 are LGHNT and FRNRAP. CDR3 coding DNA: TGTGCTAGTGGTTTGACCCGGACGGGGATGGGCACTGAAGCTTTCTTT. Its protein product is CASGLTRTGMGTEAFF.

Only one count was recorded for this clone. This sequence joins TRBV19 and TRBJ1-1; D not certain. This CDR3 comprises 14 residues. Trimming removed 4 bases at V and 1 base at J, with 10 bases between. Germline CDR1 is LNHDA and CDR2 is SQIVND (reference sequence). CDR3 loop: CASSTIVRNTEAFF. Here the CDR3 DNA reads TGTGCCAGTAGTACAATCGTTCGGAACACTGAAGCTTTCTTT.

This clone was observed a single time. The genes are TRBV18 and TRBJ2-1; D is unresolved. Trimming cost V 2 bases and J 2 bases, with 10 bases left between them. CDR1 is KGHSH, CDR2 LQKENI, per germline. The CDR3 is made up of 15 amino acids. The chain's CDR3 is CASSPSSVAYNEQFF. DNA of the CDR3: TGTGCCAGCTCACCATCAAGCGTTGCCTACAATGAGCAGTTCTTC.